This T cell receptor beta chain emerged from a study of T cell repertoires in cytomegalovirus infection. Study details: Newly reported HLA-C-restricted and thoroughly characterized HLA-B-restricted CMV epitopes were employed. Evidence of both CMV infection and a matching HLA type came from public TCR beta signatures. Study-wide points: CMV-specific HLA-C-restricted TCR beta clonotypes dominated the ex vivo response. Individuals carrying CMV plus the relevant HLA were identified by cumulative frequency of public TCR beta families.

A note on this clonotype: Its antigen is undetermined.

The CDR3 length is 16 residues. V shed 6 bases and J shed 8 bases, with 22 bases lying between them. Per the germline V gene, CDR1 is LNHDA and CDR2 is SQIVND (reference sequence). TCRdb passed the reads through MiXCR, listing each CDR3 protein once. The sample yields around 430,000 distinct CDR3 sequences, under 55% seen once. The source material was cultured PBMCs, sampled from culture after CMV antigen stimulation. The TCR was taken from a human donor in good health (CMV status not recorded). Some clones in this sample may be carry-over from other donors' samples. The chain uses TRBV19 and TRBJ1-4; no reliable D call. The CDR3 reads CASSEIGGSLGEKLFF. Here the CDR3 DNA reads TGTGCCAGTAGCGAAATCGGCGGATCCCTAGGCGAAAAACTGTTTTTT.